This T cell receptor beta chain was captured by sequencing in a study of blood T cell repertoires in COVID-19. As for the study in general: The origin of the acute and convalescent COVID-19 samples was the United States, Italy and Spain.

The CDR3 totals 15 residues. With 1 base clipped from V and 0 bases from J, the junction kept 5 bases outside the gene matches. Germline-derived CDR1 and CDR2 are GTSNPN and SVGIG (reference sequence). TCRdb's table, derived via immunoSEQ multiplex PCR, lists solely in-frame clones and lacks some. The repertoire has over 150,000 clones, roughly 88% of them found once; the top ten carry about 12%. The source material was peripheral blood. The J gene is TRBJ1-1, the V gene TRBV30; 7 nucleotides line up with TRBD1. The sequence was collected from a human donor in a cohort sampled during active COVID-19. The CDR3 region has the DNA TGTGCCTGGAGTGAGACAGGGCCTTTGAACACTGAAGCTTTCTTT. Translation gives CAWSETGPLNTEAFF.